This TCR beta chain was captured by sequencing in a study of T cells in Graves' hyperthyroidism and ophthalmopathy. Background on the study: At the time of initial diagnosis and before any treatment, peripheral blood was collected.

Amplified regions were TCR beta CDR3 sequences from RNA transcripts. A first-round RT-PCR of the TCR CDR3 used the HTBI primer set. TCRdb reprocessed the multiplex PCR reads with MiXCR, giving one entry per CDR3 protein. This sample carries about 600,000 distinct CDR3 sequences, 13% to 15% of them seen once, and the ten largest clones take under 15%. As concerns this clonotype: This may be a read error, as it is one base from a much larger clone.

The diagnoses drew upon clinical symptoms, serum thyroxine and TRAb, thyroid ultrasound and orbital computed tomography. What was sequenced was blood. This TCR was recovered from a woman in her 50s with Graves' ophthalmopathy.

CDR3 nucleotides: TGTGCCAGCAGCTTAAGCGAGACCTACAATGAGCAGTTCTTC. Its protein product is CASSLSETYNEQFF. The rearrangement uses TRBV7-2 and TRBJ2-1, with unresolved D. The CDR3 is made up of 14 amino acids. Germline lookup yields CDR1 SGHTA and CDR2 FQGNSA. The ends were cut back, 2 bases at V and 2 bases at J, with 7 bases in the middle. Full variable domain (outside the CDR3, taken from reference TRBV7-2 and TRBJ2-1): GAGVSQSPSNKVTEKGKDVELRCDPISGHTALYWYRQSLGQGLEFLIYFQGNSAPDKSGLPSDRFSAERTGGSVSTLTIQRTQQEDSAVYLCASSLSETYNEQFFGPGTRLTVL.